A selection of T cell receptor beta chains follows, all from one sample in a study of blood T cell repertoires in COVID-19. Repertoires were generated with immunoSEQ multiplex PCR, while TCRdb's copy carries only in-frame clones and drops some. The sample has 79,000 or so clones, roughly 81% seen once. Sequenced material: peripheral blood. These receptor sequences come from a man aged 55 to 70 with COVID-19, enrolled during active disease. CDR3s include the opening cysteine and the closing phenylalanine or tryptophan. The order of the fields is J gene, clone size, D gene, V gene, CDR3 protein, CDR3 DNA. A D gene is named only where the DNA matches it firmly. A row's size may be missing; if present it is once, few, many or a size class.

TRBJ2-5	-	-	TRBV11-2	CASSKQDWAGETQYF	TGTGCCAGCAGCAAGCAGGACTGGGCGGGAGAGACCCAGTACTTC
TRBJ1-4	-	-	TRBV24-1	CATSERDSELFF	TGTGCCACCAGTGAACGGGACTCGGAACTGTTTTTT
TRBJ1-6	-	-	TRBV14	CASSQGPGSTDQTSPLHF	TGTGCCAGCAGCCAAGGCCCAGGGTCAACGGACCAAACTTCACCCCTCCACTTT
TRBJ2-2	-	-	TRBV2	CASSELGPGNTGELFF	TGTGCCAGCAGTGAATTGGGGCCCGGGAACACCGGGGAGCTGTTTTTT
TRBJ1-1	-	-	TRBV19	CASSSTQSGGDTEAFF	TGTGCCAGTTCCTCCACTCAATCAGGAGGTGATACTGAAGCTTTCTTT
TRBJ1-1	-	TRBD1	TRBV6-5	CASSYSGQDTEAFF	TGTGCCAGCAGTTACTCCGGACAGGACACTGAAGCTTTCTTT
TRBJ1-5	-	-	TRBV18	CASSLDGRRPQHF	TGTGCCAGCTCACTGGACGGGAGACGGCCCCAGCATTTT
TRBJ2-1	-	TRBD1	TRBV5-4	CASSGKTGGSYNEQFF	TGTGCCAGCAGCGGAAAGACAGGGGGAAGCTACAATGAGCAGTTCTTC
TRBJ2-7	few	-	TRBV5-1	CASSSQGLREQYF	TGCGCCAGCAGCTCCCAGGGACTCCGAGAGCAGTACTTC
TRBJ2-1	once	TRBD1	TRBV11-2	CASSLVSGQGYNEQFF	TGTGCCAGCAGCTTAGTATCTGGACAGGGGTACAATGAGCAGTTCTTC
TRBJ2-2	-	-	TRBV7-3	CASRPPGSYTGELFF	TGTGCCAGCAGACCACCGGGTTCCTACACCGGGGAGCTGTTTTTT
TRBJ2-1	-	-	TRBV2	CASGASEFTNEQFF	TGTGCCAGCGGAGCGTCGGAGTTTACGAATGAGCAGTTCTTC
TRBJ2-7	-	-	TRBV24-1	CATSDPRRLNTYEQYF	TGTGCCACCAGTGATCCCCGCAGGCTGAACACCTACGAGCAGTACTTC
TRBJ2-5	-	-	TRBV6-6	CASSYRGNQETQYF	TGTGCCAGCAGTTACCGGGGGAACCAAGAGACCCAGTACTTC
TRBJ2-7	-	-	TRBV6-5	CASSPTDGQTYEQYF	TGTGCCAGCAGTCCGACCGACGGACAGACCTACGAGCAGTACTTC
TRBJ1-4	-	-	TRBV7-9	CASSLALTGREKLFF	TGTGCCAGCAGCTTAGCCTTAACAGGGAGAGAAAAACTGTTTTTT
TRBJ2-5	-	-	TRBV18	CASSPPVRKRETQYF	TGTGCCAGCTCACCACCGGTCAGAAAGCGGGAGACCCAGTACTTC
TRBJ2-3	-	-	TRBV5-6	CASSLLLAGTSTDTQYF	TGTGCCAGCAGCCTTCTTTTGGCAGGAACTAGCACAGATACGCAGTATTTT
TRBJ1-6	-	-	TRBV9	CASSVGSDSPLHF	TGTGCCAGCAGCGTAGGTTCCGATTCACCCCTCCACTTT
TRBJ2-3	-	-	TRBV18	CASSRYNTDTQYF	TGTGCCAGCTCACGGTACAACACAGATACGCAGTATTTT
TRBJ2-1	few	-	TRBV10-1	CASSGPDSSSVNEQFF	TGCGCCAGCAGTGGACCTGACTCAAGCTCGGTGAATGAGCAGTTCTTC
TRBJ2-5	-	-	TRBV15	CATSSGADNIQETQYF	TGTGCCACCAGCAGTGGGGCGGACAATATTCAAGAGACCCAGTACTTC
TRBJ2-7	once	-	TRBV5-6	CASSWGAKTYEQYF	TGTGCCAGCAGCTGGGGAGCTAAGACCTACGAGCAGTACTTC